This TCR beta chain stems from a study of blood T cell repertoires in COVID-19 (dated by TCRdb to 2020 to 2022). In the study overall: Samples covering the acute and convalescent phases of COVID-19 were provided by collaborators in the United States, Italy and Spain. The prospective study material was composed of cDNA or gDNA derived from T cells, B-cell-depleted T cells, or PBMCs. Subjects who had been exposed to COVID-19, were actively infected with it, or had recovered from it provided the deeply sampled blood TCRbeta repertoires that made up the dataset. The repertoires were released in a freely available public database meant as a resource for research on the immune response to SARS-CoV-2. Samples came from the ongoing ImmuneRACE study (first 160 participants) plus 1,254 subjects from 6 global collaborators. A de-identified subject ID, COVID-19 status, age in years and sex were almost always included in the sample metadata. Where available, HLA class I and class II types were taken from metadata supplied by the sample provider and were not determined by assay-based typing.

Whole blood was collected in K2EDTA tubes by collaborating institutions according to the institutions' own protocols. For TCRbeta analysis, collaborators shipped samples in one of three forms: frozen whole blood, isolated PBMCs, or DNA extracted from either of those sample types. TCRbeta CDR3 regions were amplified from genomic DNA using the immunoSEQ Assay, a bias-controlled multiplex PCR. Under the source paper's analysis protocol: Within the assay, amplification of reference gene primers was used to estimate how many nucleated cells each sample contained. To quantify the absolute abundance of each unique TCRbeta CDR3 rearrangement, sequence reads were collapsed and filtered. For each sample, productive Simpson clonality was calculated by taking the square root of Simpson's diversity index across productive rearrangements. TCRdb carries this immuneACCESS record with in-frame sequences only. Its versions omit some clonotypes, under half of them owing to an unresolved V gene in the studies checked, with the rest unexplained. That table gives V, J and clone size, and the DNA gave D and trimming. The sample profile shows under 150,000 clones; 85% of them were found once. 3% of the sample lies in the top ten.

On this clone: Its cognate antigen has yet to be identified. Nothing much larger sits one base from this clone, and base qualities are not available.

From its cysteine to its phenylalanine, the CDR3 spans 21 amino acids. The only DNA kept is the CDR3, 63 bases in frame from the first base. The full study reports these points: How much clinical and demographic metadata was included differed by source and by participant, and the metadata was provided uncurated.

Sequencing was done on a sample of peripheral blood. The source is a woman in her forties with active or convalescent COVID-19. The V gene is TRBV21-1 and the J gene is TRBJ1-6; no check of the table's D call, TRBD1, against the DNA was made. TRBV21-1 is designated a pseudogene. The DNA is as follows: TGTGCCAGCAGCAAAGCGGAAGACAGGGGGAAAAGCCGAAGCTATAATTCACCCCTCCACTTT. Translated, it gives CASSKAEDRGKSRSYNSPLHF.